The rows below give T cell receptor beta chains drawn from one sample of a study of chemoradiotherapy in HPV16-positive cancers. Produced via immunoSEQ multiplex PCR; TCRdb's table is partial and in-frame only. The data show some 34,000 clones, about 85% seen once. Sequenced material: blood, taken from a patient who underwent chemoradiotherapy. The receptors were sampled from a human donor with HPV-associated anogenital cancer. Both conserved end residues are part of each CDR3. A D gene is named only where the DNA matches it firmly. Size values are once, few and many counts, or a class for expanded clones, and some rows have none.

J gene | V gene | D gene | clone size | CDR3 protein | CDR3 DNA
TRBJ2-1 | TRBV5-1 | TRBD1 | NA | CASTHRGQSNEQFF | TGCGCCAGCACCCACAGGGGACAGAGCAATGAGCAGTTCTTC
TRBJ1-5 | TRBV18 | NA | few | CASSPGEGGTGQPQHF | TGTGCCAGCTCACCCGGCGAAGGGGGTACGGGGCAGCCCCAGCATTTT
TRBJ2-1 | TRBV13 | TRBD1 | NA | CASSFGQGTHNEQFF | TGTGCCAGCAGCTTCGGACAGGGAACTCACAATGAGCAGTTCTTC
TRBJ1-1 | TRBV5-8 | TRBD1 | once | CASSVERGRAEAFF | TGTGCCAGCAGCGTCGAAAGGGGGCGAGCTGAAGCTTTCTTT
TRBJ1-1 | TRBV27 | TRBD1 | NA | CASSKGDRNTEAFF | TGTGCCAGCAGTAAAGGGGACAGAAACACTGAAGCTTTCTTT
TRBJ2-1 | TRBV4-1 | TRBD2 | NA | CASGGDTYNEQFF | TGCGCCAGCGGGGGGGATACCTACAATGAGCAGTTCTTC
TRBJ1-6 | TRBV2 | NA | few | CASSGSPNSPLHF | TGTGCCAGCAGTGGTTCTCCTAATTCACCCCTCCACTTT
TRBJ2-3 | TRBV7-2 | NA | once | CASSLVTRTDTQYF | TGTGCCAGCAGCTTAGTTACCCGCACAGATACGCAGTATTTT
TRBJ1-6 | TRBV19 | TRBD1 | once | CASSTGGGGSPLHF | TGTGCCAGCTCCACAGGGGGCGGAGGTTCACCCCTCCACTTT
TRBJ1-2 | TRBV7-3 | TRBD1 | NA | CASSPQTGFGYTF | TGTGCCAGCAGCCCCCAGACAGGGTTTGGCTACACCTTC
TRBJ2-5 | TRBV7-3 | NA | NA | CASSQGPQETQYF | TGTGCCAGCAGCCAGGGTCCACAAGAGACCCAGTACTTC
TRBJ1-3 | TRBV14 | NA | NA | CASSHRTTGNTIYF | TGTGCCAGCAGCCACCGGACAACTGGAAACACCATATATTTT
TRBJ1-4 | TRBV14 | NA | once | CASSRGALAVGEKLFF | TGTGCCAGCAGCCGCGGCGCCCTGGCGGTCGGCGAAAAACTGTTTTTT
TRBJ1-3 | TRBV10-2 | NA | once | CASSRAGVGNTIYF | TGCGCCAGCAGTCGAGCGGGGGTTGGAAACACCATATATTTT
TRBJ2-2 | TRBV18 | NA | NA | CASSRERVSYTGELFF | TGTGCCAGCTCACGTGAACGGGTCTCATACACCGGGGAGCTGTTTTTT
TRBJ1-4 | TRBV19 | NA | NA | CASSPRPTANEKLFF | TGTGCCAGTAGTCCAAGACCGACCGCTAATGAAAAACTGTTTTTT
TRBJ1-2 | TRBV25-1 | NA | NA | CASSAFWVGYTF | TGTGCCAGCAGTGCTTTTTGGGTTGGCTACACCTTC
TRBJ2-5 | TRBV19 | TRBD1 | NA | CASRGYSAGGEQETQYF | TGTGCCAGTAGGGGGTATTCGGCAGGGGGCGAACAAGAGACCCAGTACTTC
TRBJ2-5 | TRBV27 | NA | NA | CASSLWDRETQYF | TGTGCCAGCAGTTTATGGGATCGGGAGACCCAGTACTTC
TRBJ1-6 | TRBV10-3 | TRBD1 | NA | CAISEEGANSPLHF | TGTGCCATCAGTGAGGAGGGGGCCAATTCACCCCTCCACTTT
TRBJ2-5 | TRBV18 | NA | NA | CASSLQGGQETQYF | TGTGCCAGCTCGCTGCAGGGGGGCCAAGAGACCCAGTACTTC
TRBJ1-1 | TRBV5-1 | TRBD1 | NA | CASKESGGAGSEAFF | TGCGCCAGCAAGGAGTCAGGGGGCGCCGGCTCTGAAGCTTTCTTT
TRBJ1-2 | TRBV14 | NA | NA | CASSSSGGGYTF | TGTGCCAGCAGCTCCTCGGGGGGGGGCTACACCTTC
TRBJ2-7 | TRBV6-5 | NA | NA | CASSFDSYEQYF | TGTGCCAGCAGTTTCGACTCCTACGAGCAGTACTTC
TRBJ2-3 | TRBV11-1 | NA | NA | CASSLDAGTSTDTQYF | TGTGCCAGCAGCTTAGACGCTGGGACTAGCACAGATACGCAGTATTTT
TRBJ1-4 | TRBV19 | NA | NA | CASSMGQMKLFF | TGTGCCAGTAGCATGGGACAAATGAAACTGTTTTTT
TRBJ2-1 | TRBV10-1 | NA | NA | CASSEMPRNEQFF | TGCGCCAGCAGTGAGATGCCCCGCAATGAGCAGTTCTTC
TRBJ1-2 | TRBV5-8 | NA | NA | CASSLLNNYGYTF | TGTGCCAGCAGCTTGCTAAATAACTATGGCTACACCTTC
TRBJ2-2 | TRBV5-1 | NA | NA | CASSSRQDPGELFF | TGCGCCAGCAGCTCACGACAGGATCCCGGGGAGCTGTTTTTT
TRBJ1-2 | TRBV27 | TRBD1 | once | CASSSKIQGGAGYGYTF | TGTGCCAGCAGTTCCAAGATCCAGGGGGGCGCCGGCTATGGCTACACCTTC
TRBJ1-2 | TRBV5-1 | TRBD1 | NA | CASSSRQGANGYTF | TGCGCCAGCAGCTCCCGACAGGGGGCGAATGGCTACACCTTC
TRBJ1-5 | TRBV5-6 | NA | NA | CASSWGGANQPQHF | TGTGCCAGCAGCTGGGGGGGAGCCAATCAGCCCCAGCATTTT
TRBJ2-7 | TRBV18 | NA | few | CASSTAVEQYF | TGTGCCAGCTCAACAGCAGTCGAGCAGTACTTC
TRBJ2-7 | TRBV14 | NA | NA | CASSPFDMFYEQYF | TGTGCCAGCAGCCCATTCGACATGTTCTACGAGCAGTACTTC
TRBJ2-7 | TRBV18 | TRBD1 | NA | CASSPRTGESYEQYF | TGTGCCAGCTCACCTCGGACAGGAGAATCCTACGAGCAGTACTTC
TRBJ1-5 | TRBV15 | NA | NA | CATSRGGGRVHPQHF | TGTGCCACCAGCAGAGGTGGGGGCAGGGTCCACCCCCAGCATTTT
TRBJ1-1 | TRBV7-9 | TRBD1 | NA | CASHPGGGEAFF | TGTGCCAGCCACCCAGGGGGCGGTGAAGCTTTCTTT
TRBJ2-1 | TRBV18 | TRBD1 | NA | CASSGTGVALRNEQFF | TGTGCCAGCTCGGGAACAGGGGTGGCCCTCAGAAATGAGCAGTTCTTC
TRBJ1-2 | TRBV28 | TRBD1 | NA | CASSSDREYGYTF | TGTGCCAGCAGCTCTGACAGGGAGTATGGCTACACCTTC
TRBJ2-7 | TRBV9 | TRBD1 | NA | CASSVGTGSTYEQYF | TGTGCCAGCAGCGTAGGGACAGGAAGTACCTACGAGCAGTACTTC
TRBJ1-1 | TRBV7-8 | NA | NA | CASSFQTANTEAFF | TGTGCCAGCAGCTTCCAGACGGCTAACACTGAAGCTTTCTTT
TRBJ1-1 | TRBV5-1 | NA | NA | CASSGNGLRGEAFF | TGCGCCAGCAGCGGAAACGGGCTTCGGGGGGAGGCTTTCTTT
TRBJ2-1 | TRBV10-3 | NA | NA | CAISESVVGQGGTNEQFF | TGTGCCATCAGTGAGTCGGTCGTTGGACAGGGAGGGACTAATGAGCAGTTCTTC
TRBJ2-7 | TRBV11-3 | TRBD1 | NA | CASTSGQVPYEQYF | TGTGCCAGCACCTCGGGACAGGTTCCCTACGAGCAGTACTTC
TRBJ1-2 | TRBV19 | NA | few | CASSHVGTLGYGYTF | TGTGCCAGTAGTCATGTCGGGACCCTTGGCTATGGCTACACCTTC
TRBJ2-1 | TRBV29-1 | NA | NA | CSVDGVAYNEQFF | TGCAGCGTTGACGGGGTGGCCTACAATGAGCAGTTCTTC
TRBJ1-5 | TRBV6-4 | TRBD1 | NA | CASSPGTVGVDQPQHF | TGTGCCAGCAGTCCAGGGACAGTCGGGGTTGATCAGCCCCAGCATTTT
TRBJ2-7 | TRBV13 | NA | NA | CASSFQTQENYEQYF | TGTGCCAGCAGCTTCCAGACCCAAGAAAACTACGAGCAGTACTTC
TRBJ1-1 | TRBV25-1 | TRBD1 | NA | CASSDPTTGDTEAFF | TGTGCCAGCAGTGACCCCACCACAGGGGACACTGAAGCTTTCTTT
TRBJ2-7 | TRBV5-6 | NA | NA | CASSSYYEQYF | TGTGCCAGCAGCTCATACTACGAGCAGTACTTC
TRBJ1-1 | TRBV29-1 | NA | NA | CSAEGVAVTEAFF | TGCAGCGCCGAGGGCGTAGCGGTCACTGAAGCTTTCTTT
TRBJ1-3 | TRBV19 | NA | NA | CASSIDLSGNTIYF | TGTGCCAGTAGTATAGATCTATCCGGAAACACCATATATTTT
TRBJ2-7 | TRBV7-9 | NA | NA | CASSPRGDYEQYF | TGTGCCAGCAGCCCGAGGGGAGACTACGAGCAGTACTTC
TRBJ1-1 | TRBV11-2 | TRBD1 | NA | CASSPRQGHTEAFF | TGTGCCAGCAGCCCACGACAGGGGCACACTGAAGCTTTCTTT